This T cell receptor beta chain originates from a study of T-cell reconstitution after alpha-beta-depleted transplantation in children. Whole-study results and caveats: Roughly two months post-transplant, alpha-beta T cells reportedly originated from several hundred graft clones that had expanded.

Per the germline V gene, CDR1 is WSHSY and CDR2 is SAAADI. The junction had 17 bases not matched to a gene; V was cut back by 2 bases and J by 7 bases. The CDR3 runs to 20 residues. The library targeted TCRbeta and was prepared with unique molecular identifiers. TCRdb re-derived calls from the PCR reads in MiXCR, one entry per CDR3 protein. The profile shows 480,000 or so distinct CDR3 sequences, about 10% of them singletons. Notes on this clonotype: Its antigen is unknown.

Sequenced material: PBMCs, taken before TCRalphabeta/CD19-depleted stem cell transplant. This clonotype was sampled from a child between 2 and 9 years old with inherited bone marrow failure, due to receive a stem cell transplant. The V call is TRBV10-2, the J call TRBJ2-1, with 13 bases lining up with TRBD2. CDR3 sequence (DNA): TGCGCCAGCAGTGAGCCCTATGACAGACCGGGACTAGCGGGAAAAAATGAGCAGTTCTTC. It translates to CASSEPYDRPGLAGKNEQFF.